A single TCR beta chain is shown here with its context. Its antigen is not identified. Amplification used 60 Vbeta primers and 13 Jbeta primers. TCRdb keeps only in-frame clones here, not all; method: immunoSEQ multiplex PCR. The sample has under 200,000 clones, around 76% seen once. The CDR3 runs to 14 residues. V lost 8 bases and J 4 bases, leaving 17 bases between the germline ends. Germline V gene sequence: CDR1 SGHNT, CDR2 YYREEE (reference sequence). The data originate from a study of cytomegalovirus exposure and HLA in healthy donors. Study in general: Roughly 180 million T cells yielded 120 million or so unique TCR beta sequences, as an earlier analysis found.

Study observations and caveats: Indistinguishable V segments, including TRBV6-2 and TRBV6-3, were excluded. CMV antigen specificity of a few CMV-associated chains was confirmed in vitro. In an earlier analysis, productive rearrangement rates for most beta V segments clustered near 87% or 30%.

The sequence came from a man aged 30 to 39 in good health and CMV-seronegative. The J gene is TRBJ2-3, the V gene TRBV5-4, with a weak D call TRBD2 (6 bases). Sequenced: PBMCs. The CDR3: CARGWSAGSDTQYF. The CDR3 region has the DNA TGTGCCAGGGGTTGGTCGGCGGGATCAGATACGCAGTATTTT.